This record looks at one T cell receptor beta chain sequence and its context. This sample is drawn from a study of tumor-infiltrating lymphocytes in oesophageal squamous cell carcinoma. TCRdb itself ran the PCR reads through MiXCR, one entry per CDR3 protein. In the table there are about 10,000 distinct CDR3 sequences, 59% of which are singletons. This CDR3 is 15 amino acids long. Germline-derived CDR1 and CDR2 are SGHRS and YFSETQ. The germline V and J ends were trimmed by 0 bases and 19 bases, with 23 bases remaining between them. The clonotype originates from a male donor with esophageal squamous cell carcinoma. This chain links TRBV5-1 with TRBJ1-6; maybe TRBD1 (5 bases). Sequencing used esophageal tumor tissue. The CDR3 DNA sequence: TGCGCCAGCAGCTTGGGCGCTAGCGGGGGTTACGAGCAGCACTTT. Its protein is CASSLGASGGYEQHF.